The 12 T cell receptor beta chains below all came from one sample that was sequenced in a study of T cells after yellow fever vaccination. TCRdb re-called the 5' RACE reads through MiXCR, storing one row per CDR3 protein. The sample contains around 110,000 distinct CDR3 sequences, approximately 8.4% of which appear only once. Sample: CD8+ T cells sorted from PBMCs, taken 45 days after the yellow fever booster vaccination. These receptors were taken from a man aged 25-40 years who received the YFV17D yellow fever vaccine.

This clonotype appeared many times. This chain connects TRBV6-5 to TRBJ2-7; TRBD1 agrees at 8 bases. Germline V lookup: CDR1 MNHEY, CDR2 SVGAGI. The ends lost 2 bases at V and 2 bases at J; junction bases unmatched: 8. The CDR3 has 16 residues. The chain's CDR3 is CASSYHPGTGTYEQYF. The CDR3 DNA reads TGTGCCAGCAGTTACCATCCCGGGACAGGCACCTACGAGCAGTACTTC.

Ten or more counts support this clonotype. The V and J genes are TRBV24-1 and TRBJ2-1; no clear D. Germline CDR1 KGHDR, CDR2 SFDVKD. V lost 9 bases and J 6 bases, leaving 14 bases between the germline ends. CDR3 size: 13 residues. The CDR3 here is CATRTPAGNEQFF. CDR3 bases: TGTGCCACCCGGACCCCGGCAGGCAATGAGCAGTTCTTC.

In this sample, this clonotype turned up a few times. J is TRBJ2-1 and V is TRBV5-1; D may be TRBD1 or TRBD2 (5 bases each). Between the trimmed V and J ends, which lost 7 bases and 6 bases, there was a span of 8 bases. The CDR3 is 11 residues long. Per germline, CDR1 SGHRS and CDR2 YFSETQ. CDR3 bases: TGCGCCAGCCGAGGGGTCAATGAGCAGTTCTTC. Amino acids: CASRGVNEQFF.

This clonotype was detected only a few times. The V gene is TRBV7-2, the J gene TRBJ2-1, with 10 bases fitting TRBD2. The V and J ends lost 2 bases and 4 bases, in that order; junction bases with no gene match: 5. The germline V gene has CDR1 SGHTA and CDR2 FQGNSA. CDR3 size: 16 residues. The CDR3 region is CASSLTGLAEYNEQFF. The CDR3 DNA sequence: TGTGCCAGCAGCTTAACCGGACTAGCGGAGTACAATGAGCAGTTCTTC.

This clonotype was observed many times. The rearrangement links TRBV15 to TRBJ2-1; 7 bases map to TRBD2. The CDR3 covers 15 residues. V dropped 3 bases and J dropped 2; count of bases not matched to a gene: 4. In germline, CDR1 is LNHNV, CDR2 YYDKDF (reference sequence). The CDR3: CATSSAGAAYNEQFF. Here the CDR3 DNA reads TGTGCCACCAGCAGCGCGGGAGCGGCCTACAATGAGCAGTTCTTC.

There are a few counts of this clonotype. The chain recombines TRBV19 with TRBJ2-5; TRBD1 aligns across 8 bases. Trimming at V came to 6 bases and at J to 4 bases, leaving 10 bases not matched to a gene. CDR1 and CDR2 (germline): LNHDA, SQIVND (reference sequence). The CDR3 extends over 15 amino acids. CDR3 coding DNA: TGTGCCAGTAGAGTGGCGTCTACAGGGGGAGAGACCCAGTACTTC. Residues: CASRVASTGGETQYF.

Ten or more counts support this clonotype. This chain uses TRBV21-1 with TRBJ2-6; the table's TRBD1 call for D was not verified on the DNA. TRBV21-1 is reported as a pseudogene. The CDR3 extends over 15 amino acids. The CDR3 DNA reads TGTGCCAGGCCGAGAAGGGGGCTCGGGGCCAACGTCCTGACTTTC. It yields the protein CARPRRGLGANVLTF.

The rearrangement links TRBV6-5 to TRBJ1-2; TRBD1 is a possible D gene (5 bases). Germline assignment: CDR1 MNHEY and CDR2 SVGAGI. The CDR3 totals 12 residues. The V end lost 6 bases, the J end lost 5 bases, and 10 bases lay between the germline ends. The CDR3 DNA is TGTGCCAGCAGCGACAGTCTATATGGCTACACCTTC. Protein product: CASSDSLYGYTF.

Many counts were recorded for this clonotype. The V and J genes are TRBV7-8 and TRBJ2-5; TRBD1 might be the D (6 bases). V lost 6 bases to trimming and J lost 2 bases, with 13 bases between them. Germline loops: CDR1 SGHVS, CDR2 FQNEAQ. The CDR3 has 14 amino acids. The CDR3 DNA reads TGTGCCAGCAGTCGGACAGAGCCTCAAGAGACCCAGTACTTC. This codes for CASSRTEPQETQYF.

The CDR3 reads CSVDKGTGELFF. CDR3 in DNA: TGCAGCGTTGATAAGGGTACCGGGGAGCTGTTTTTT. V and J are TRBV29-1 and TRBJ2-2; D is unclear. This CDR3 is 12 amino acids long. Germline CDR1 SQVTM, CDR2 ANQGSEA. V was clipped by 3 bases and J by 5 bases, with 7 bases between them.

This clonotype was recorded many times. The chain links TRBV30 to TRBJ2-7; tentatively, D is TRBD1 (5 bases). Germline-derived CDR1 and CDR2 are GTSNPN and SVGIG (reference sequence). V was clipped by 5 bases and J by 1 base, with 9 bases between them. The CDR3 runs to 12 residues. The CDR3 region has the DNA TGTGCCTGGGACAGTGGTTCCTACGAGCAGTACTTC. Translation gives CAWDSGSYEQYF.

Many counts were recorded for this clonotype. The chain recombines TRBV7-6 with TRBJ2-3, with TRBD2 identical over 7 bases. Germline V CDR1 and CDR2: SGHVS, FNYEAQ. The J segment lost 0 bases and the V segment lost 5 bases, leaving 8 bases of the junction unmatched. CDR3 length: 16 amino acids. The CDR3 DNA follows: TGTGCCAGCAGCGTAGGGGAGGGTGTGAGCACAGATACGCAGTATTTT. Its translation is CASSVGEGVSTDTQYF.